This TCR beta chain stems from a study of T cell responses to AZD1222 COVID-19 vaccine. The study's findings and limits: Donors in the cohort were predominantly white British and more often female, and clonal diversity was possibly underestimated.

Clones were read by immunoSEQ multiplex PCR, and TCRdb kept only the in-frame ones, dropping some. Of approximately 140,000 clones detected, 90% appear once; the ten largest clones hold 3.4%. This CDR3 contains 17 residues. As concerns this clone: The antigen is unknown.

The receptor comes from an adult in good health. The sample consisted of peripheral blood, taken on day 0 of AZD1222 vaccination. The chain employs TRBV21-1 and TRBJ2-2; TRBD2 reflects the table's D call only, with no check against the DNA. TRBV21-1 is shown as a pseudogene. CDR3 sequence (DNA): TGTGCCAGCAGCAAAGCCCCCAGCGGGAGGCTCGACGGGGAGCTGTTTTTT. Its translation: CASSKAPSGRLDGELFF.